The TCR beta chain described here comes from a study of T cells in Graves' hyperthyroidism and ophthalmopathy. Researchers took RNA transcripts and amplified the TCR beta CDR3 regions from them. A first-round RT-PCR of the TCR CDR3 used the HTBI primer set. TCRdb reprocessed the multiplex PCR reads with MiXCR, giving one entry per CDR3 protein. This table holds hundreds of thousands of distinct CDR3 sequences, around 15% found once. Unmatched junction bases numbered 6, after V lost 3 bases and J lost 7 bases. The CDR3 spans 13 residues. Germline CDR1 and CDR2: SGHRS and YFSETQ. This clonotype was seen at least ten times. Its antigen remains unknown. Study conclusions and caveats: A model using 13 V-J features told ophthalmopathy apart from stable hyperthyroidism. With a median lead of roughly 6.2 months before onset, the model predicted ophthalmopathy. Blood also carried most thyroid clonotypes expanded above 0.001.

The sample was blood. The J gene is TRBJ2-7, the V gene TRBV5-1, with TRBD1 matching over 8 bases. The sequence was collected from a man in his late teens or twenties with Graves' ophthalmopathy. The CDR3 DNA reads as TGCGCCAGCAGCTCGGACAGGGCAAGGGAGCAGTACTTC. Its protein product is CASSSDRAREQYF.